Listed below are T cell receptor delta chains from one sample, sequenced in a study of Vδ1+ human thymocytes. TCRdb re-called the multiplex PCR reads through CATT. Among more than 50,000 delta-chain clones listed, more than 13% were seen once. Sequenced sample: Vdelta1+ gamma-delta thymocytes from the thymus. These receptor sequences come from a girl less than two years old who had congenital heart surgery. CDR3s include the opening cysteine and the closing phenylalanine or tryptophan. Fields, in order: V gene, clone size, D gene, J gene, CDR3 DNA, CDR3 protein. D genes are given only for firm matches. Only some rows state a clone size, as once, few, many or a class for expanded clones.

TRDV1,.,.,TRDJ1,TGTGCTCTTGGGCGTATTAAACTCATCTTT,CALGRIKLIF
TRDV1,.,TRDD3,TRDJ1,TGTGCTCTTGGGGAATTCAGCGGGGTCCTACTGGGGGATTACACCGATAAACTCATCTTT,CALGEFSGVLLGDYTDKLIF
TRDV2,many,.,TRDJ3,TGTGCCTGTGACACCGGAGGGATTTCGAATCGGTCCTGGGACACCCGACAGATGTTTTTC,CACDTGGISNRSWDTRQMFF
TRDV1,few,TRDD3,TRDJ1,TGTGCTCTTGGGGAACAGGACCCCTCCACCGGACTGGGGAACCAGTACACCGATAAACTCATCTTT,CALGEQDPSTGLGNQYTDKLIF
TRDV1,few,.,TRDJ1,TGTGCTCTTGGGGAAATAACAGACCTTCGCTCTGAAATCACCGATAAACTCATCTTT,CALGEITDLRSEITDKLIF
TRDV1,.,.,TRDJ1,TGTGCTCTCCTTCCAAGACACTTCCGACGACTTCGGGTCACCGATAAACTCATCTTT,CALLPRHFRRLRVTDKLIF
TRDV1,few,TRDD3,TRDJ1,TGTGCTCTTGGGGAAAGTCGGGGGATGTTTCCCGACACCGATAAACTCATCTTT,CALGESRGMFPDTDKLIF
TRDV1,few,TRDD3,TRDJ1,TGTGCTCTTGGGGGACAGGGGGGGTCCCCTTCTCCTATACTGGGGGATACTCTGGCCGATAAACTCATCTTT,CALGGQGGSPSPILGDTLADKLIF
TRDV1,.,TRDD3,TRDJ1,TGTGCTCTTGGGGATCCTATACCGCGTGGTGGTTTTGGGGGATACGTTGGCGATAAACTCATCTTT,CALGDPIPRGGFGGYVGDKLIF
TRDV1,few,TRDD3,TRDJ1,TGTGCTCTTGGGGAACTTGTTCCTAGCCTCAACTGGGGGATACAATCAAACAAATTAACTGCGGATAAACTCATCTTT,CALGELVPSLNWGIQSNKLTADKLIF
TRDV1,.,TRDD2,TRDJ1,TGTGCTCTGGGGAAACCTTCCTACATACGGGATATGGTCACCGATAAACTCATCTTT,CALGKPSYIRDMVTDKLIF
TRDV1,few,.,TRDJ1,TGTGCTCTTGGGGAACCTCTTCCGCCTGGTAATCTGACCGATAAACTCATCTTT,CALGEPLPPGNLTDKLIF
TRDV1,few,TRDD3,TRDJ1,TGTGCTCTGGCTGGGGGTAACACCGATAAACTCATCTTT,CALAGGNTDKLIF
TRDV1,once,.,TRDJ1,TGTGCTCTTAGGGATCCTACATCCACTTCCCCCTTGAGGGGTGGGGTCCCGTACACCGATAAACTCATCTTT,CALRDPTSTSPLRGGVPYTDKLIF
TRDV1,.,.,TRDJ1,TGTGCTCTTGGGGAACTTCCTCTCACCGATAAACTCATCTTT,CALGELPLTDKLIF
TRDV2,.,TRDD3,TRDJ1,TGTGCCCGTGACACGGGGCTGGGGGATACGCACACCGATAAACTCATCTTT,CARDTGLGDTHTDKLIF
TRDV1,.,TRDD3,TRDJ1,TGTGCTCTTGGGGAACTAGAATCCCTACGTGGTGGACTGGGGGGGACCGTATGGGGAACCGATAAACTCATCTTT,CALGELESLRGGLGGTVWGTDKLIF
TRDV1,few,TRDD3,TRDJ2,TGTGCTCTTGGGGTCACCCGTAACAACATTCCTACAACCTACCATTTACTGGGGGAGAAGACAGCGCAACTCTTCTTT,CALGVTRNNIPTTYHLLGEKTAQLFF
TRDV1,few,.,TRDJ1,TGTGCTCTTGGGGAACTCGACCTAGCTGTTGGGGTCTGCACCGATAAACTCATCTTT,CALGELDLAVGVCTDKLIF
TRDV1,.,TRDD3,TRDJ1,TGTGCTCTTGGGGAACGTGGGGGATACGTTCAGAAGAAACTCATCTTT,CALGERGGYVQKKLIF
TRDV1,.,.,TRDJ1,TGTGCTCTTGGGGAACCCAACAACGTCCTACATTACGAGAAGGTTAGACTCATCTTT,CALGEPNNVLHYEKVRLIF
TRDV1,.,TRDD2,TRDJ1,TGTGCTCTTGGGTTAAGAGGGCTTCCTACAACTAATACCGATAAACTCATCTTT,CALGLRGLPTTNTDKLIF
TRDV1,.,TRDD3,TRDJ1,TGTGCTCTTGGGGAACTAGTCGTCCTATTGTTGGGGGATAGGAGGTACAGGCCCGCTTACACCGATAAACTCATCTTT,CALGELVVLLLGDRRYRPAYTDKLIF
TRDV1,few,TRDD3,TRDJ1,TGTGCTCTTGGGGTCGCTCGGCCTTCCTCGGTGACTGGGGGATACTTAGACGCCGATAAACTCATCTTT,CALGVARPSSVTGGYLDADKLIF
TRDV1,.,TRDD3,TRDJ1,TGTGCTCTTGGGGTCGACTACAGCTCTGCTTGGACTGGGGTCTCCCTCCACACCGATAAACTCATCTTT,CALGVDYSSAWTGVSLHTDKLIF
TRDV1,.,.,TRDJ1,TGTGCTCTTGGGTACCACTCCTTCACCGATAAACTCATCTTT,CALGYHSFTDKLIF
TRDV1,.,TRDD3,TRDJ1,TGTGCTCTTGGGGAGTCGACTCCCAACTACTGGGGGAAGGATAAACTCATCTTT,CALGESTPNYWGKDKLIF
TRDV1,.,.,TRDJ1,TGTGCTCTTGGGGAACGCCCCGCTAAGTCAGGGGACTCGGGGACCGATAAACTCATCTTT,CALGERPAKSGDSGTDKLIF
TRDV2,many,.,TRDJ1,TGTGCCTGTGACACCGAACGTCCCGCCGCTTGGGATTTGGCCGATAAACTCATCTTT,CACDTERPAAWDLADKLIF
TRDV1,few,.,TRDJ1,TGTGCTCTTGGGGAACTTGGTCCTACAGCTGGGGCTACTGGCACCGATAAACTCATCTTT,CALGELGPTAGATGTDKLIF
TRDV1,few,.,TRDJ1,TGTGCTCTTGGGGAACGAGGTAATACGCACACCGATAAACTCATCTTT,CALGERGNTHTDKLIF
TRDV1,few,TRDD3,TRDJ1,TGTGCTCTCCGCCTCCACCGGGTGGGGGATACGCGGGGGAAACTCATCTTT,CALRLHRVGDTRGKLIF
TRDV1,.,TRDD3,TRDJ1,TGTGCTCCTGGGGAGAGTTCCACATTGGGTTTTACTGGGGGATACGCGGTGTACACCGATAAACTCATCTTT,CAPGESSTLGFTGGYAVYTDKLIF
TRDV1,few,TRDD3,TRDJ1,TGTGCTCTTGGGGATCACTGGGGGATTCCCGATAAACTCATCTTT,CALGDHWGIPDKLIF
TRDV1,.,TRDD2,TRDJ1,TGTGCTCTTGGGGAAAGAGGGGCCTTCCTACCTGGTCATAAACTCATCTTT,CALGERGAFLPGHKLIF
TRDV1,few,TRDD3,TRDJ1,TGTGCTCGTTCTTGCCCTGATACTACTGGGGGATACCCCCACACCGATAAACTCATCTTT,CARSCPDTTGGYPHTDKLIF
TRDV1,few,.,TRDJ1,TGTGCTCTTGGGGTTATTCTGGGGACCGATAAACTCATCTTT,CALGVILGTDKLIF
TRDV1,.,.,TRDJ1,TGTGCTCTTGGTTTGCGGATCCCAGGGGCCCTCACCGATAAACTCATCTTT,CALGLRIPGALTDKLIF
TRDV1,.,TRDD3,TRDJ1,TGTGCTCTTGGGGAACTAGCTAGGGGGGATACCGTCCCCGCTGATCATAAACTCATCTTT,CALGELARGDTVPADHKLIF
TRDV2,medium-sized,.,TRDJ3,TGTGCCTGTGGTCCTGTTAGCTCCTGGGACACCCGACAGATGTTTTTC,CACGPVSSWDTRQMFF
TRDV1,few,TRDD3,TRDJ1,TGTGCTCTTGGGGAGAGGCACGGCCGGGCCCCCTATGTCATTACTGGGGGCAAACACACCGATAAACTCATCTTT,CALGERHGRAPYVITGGKHTDKLIF
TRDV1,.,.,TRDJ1,TGTGCTCTTGGGAAAAGGCCTTCCTACGCCTTAAGGCAGGGGGATACAGCGGAGTACACCGATAAACTCATCTTT,CALGKRPSYALRQGDTAEYTDKLIF
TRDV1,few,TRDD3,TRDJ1,TGTGCTCTTGGGGAAAACGTCCACCCCCGACTGGGGGACCACACCGATAAACTCATCTTT,CALGENVHPRLGDHTDKLIF
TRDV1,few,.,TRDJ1,TGTGCTCTTGGGGAACTACGGAGACTGCACACCGATAAACTCATCTTT,CALGELRRLHTDKLIF
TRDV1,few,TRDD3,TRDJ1,TGTGCTCTTGGGAGGGGTTTCCCCGTACTGGGGATAAGAATGTACACCGATAAACTCATCTTT,CALGRGFPVLGIRMYTDKLIF
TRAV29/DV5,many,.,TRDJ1,TGTGCAGCAAGCGCGTTCGGAGGATACGATAAACTCATCTTT,CAASAFGGYDKLIF
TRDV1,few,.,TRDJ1,TGTGCTCTTGGGGTCGGCCTTCCTGAGGGGGATGCCTACGATAAACTCATCTTT,CALGVGLPEGDAYDKLIF
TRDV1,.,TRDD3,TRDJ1,TGTGCTCTTGGGGAGGAGGACTGGGGGCGAGGCCCCGATAAACTCATCTTT,CALGEEDWGRGPDKLIF
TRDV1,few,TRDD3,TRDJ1,TGTGCTCTCCGTGCCGTCGGCCTTCCTCGTCTGGGGGATACCTCCACCGATAAACTCATCTTT,CALRAVGLPRLGDTSTDKLIF
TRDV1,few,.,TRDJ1,TGTGCTCTTGGGGAAGGGGGCCCGCTGTATTGCACCGATAAACTCATCTTT,CALGEGGPLYCTDKLIF
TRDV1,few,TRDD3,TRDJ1,TGTGCTCTTGGGACCCCTGGTGGCGATGGGGATACTGTGACCGATAAACTCATCTTT,CALGTPGGDGDTVTDKLIF
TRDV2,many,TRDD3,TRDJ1,TGTGCCTGTGGACCCCCCTTCACGTACTGGGGGCTGGGGTACACCGATAAACTCATCTTT,CACGPPFTYWGLGYTDKLIF
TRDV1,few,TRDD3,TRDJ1,TGTGCTCTTGGGGACGTCTCTTCCGCTGGGGGATATCCGTACACCGATAAACTCATCTTT,CALGDVSSAGGYPYTDKLIF
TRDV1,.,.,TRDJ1,TGTGCTCTTGGGGAAACCTCACTTCACACCGATAAACTCATCTTT,CALGETSLHTDKLIF